The source of this T cell receptor beta chain is a study of radiation and T cells in renal cell carcinoma. General study results and limits: Top tumor clonotypes rose in blood 2 weeks post-radiation, then contracted.

This CDR3 spans 12 amino acids. The germline V gene encodes CDR1 SEHNR and CDR2 FQNEAQ (reference sequence). V was pared by 1 base and J by 8 bases, with 6 bases between. Comment on this clone: Its antigen is not known.

Repertoires were generated with immunoSEQ multiplex PCR, while TCRdb's copy carries only in-frame clones and drops some. The sample shows about 130,000 clones, over 75% of them seen only once. The time point is: blood 2 weeks post-SBRT. Documented treatment: 15 Gy SBRT to primary tumor, nephrectomy 4 weeks later. The tumor was a clear cell renal cell carcinoma. Sequences were derived from blood, sampled from a patient whose treatment included radiotherapy and nephrectomy. This chain connects TRBV7-9 to TRBJ2-1; D not resolved. The TCR comes from a man aged 50 or older with renal cell carcinoma. This chain's CDR3 is CASSLDQHEQFF. For the CDR3, the DNA is TGTGCCAGCAGCTTAGATCAGCATGAGCAGTTCTTC.